The present TCR beta chain was sequenced within a study of response to subunit inactivated influenza vaccine. This clonotype has more than one count but fewer than ten. TCRdb re-analysed the RT-PCR reads in MiXCR, keeping a single row per CDR3 protein. The sample lists 560,000 or so distinct CDR3 sequences, 6.5% to 8% occurring once. V was clipped by 7 bases and J by 3 bases, with 11 bases between them. Germline-derived CDR1 and CDR2 are KGHDR and SFDVKD. CDR3 length: 13 residues. This sequence joins TRBV24-1 and TRBJ1-2; TRBD1 might be the D (5 bases). The sequence derives from a man in his fifties or sixties who received an inactivated influenza vaccine. The sample consisted of PBMCs from blood, taken less than 25 months after vaccination. DNA of the CDR3: TGTGCCACCAGAGGTGTCAGGGACTATGGCTACACCTTC. Its protein is CATRGVRDYGYTF.